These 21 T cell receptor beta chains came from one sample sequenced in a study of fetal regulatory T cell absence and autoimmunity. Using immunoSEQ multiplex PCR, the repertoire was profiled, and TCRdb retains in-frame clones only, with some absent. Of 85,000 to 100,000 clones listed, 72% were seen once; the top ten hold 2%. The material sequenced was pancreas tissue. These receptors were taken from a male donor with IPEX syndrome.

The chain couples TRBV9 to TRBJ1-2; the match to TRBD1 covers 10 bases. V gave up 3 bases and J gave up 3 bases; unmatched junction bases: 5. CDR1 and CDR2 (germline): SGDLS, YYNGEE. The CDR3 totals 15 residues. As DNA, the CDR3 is TGTGCCAGCAGCGCCGGGACAGGGGTAGACTATGGCTACACCTTC. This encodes CASSAGTGVDYGYTF.

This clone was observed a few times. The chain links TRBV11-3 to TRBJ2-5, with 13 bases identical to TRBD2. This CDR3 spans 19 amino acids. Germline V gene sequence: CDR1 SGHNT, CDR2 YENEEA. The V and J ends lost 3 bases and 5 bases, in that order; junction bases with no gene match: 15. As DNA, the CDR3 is TGTGCCAGCAGCTTGTGGGGTGCGACTAGCGGGGGGCCGGAGGAGACCCAGTACTTC. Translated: CASSLWGATSGGPEETQYF. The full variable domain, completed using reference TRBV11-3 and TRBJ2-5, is EAGVVQSPRYKIIEKKQPVAFWCNPISGHNTLYWYLQNLGQGPELLIRYENEEAVDDSQLPKDRFSAERLKGVDSTLKIQPAELGDSAVYLCASSLWGATSGGPEETQYFGPGTRLLVL.

The CDR3 region is CASSAESDQPQHF. The CDR3 DNA sequence: TGCGCCAGCAGTGCCGAGAGTGATCAGCCCCAGCATTTT. The chain links TRBV10-1 to TRBJ1-5; D is ambiguous. The germline V and J ends were trimmed by 4 bases and 5 bases, with 9 bases remaining between them. Germline V gene lookup returns CDR1 WNHNN and CDR2 SYGVQD (reference sequence). CDR3 length: 13 residues.

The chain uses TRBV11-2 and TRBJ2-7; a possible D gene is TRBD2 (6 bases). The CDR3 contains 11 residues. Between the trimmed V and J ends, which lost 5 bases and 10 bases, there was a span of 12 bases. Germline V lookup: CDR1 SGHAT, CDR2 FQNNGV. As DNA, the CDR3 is TGTGCCAGCAGCACCCGGGACTTACAGTACTTC. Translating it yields CASSTRDLQYF.

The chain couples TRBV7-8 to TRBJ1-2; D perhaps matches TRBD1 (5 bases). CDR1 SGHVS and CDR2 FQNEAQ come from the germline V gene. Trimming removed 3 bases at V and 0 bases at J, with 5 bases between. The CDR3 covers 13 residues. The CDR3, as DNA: TGTGCCAGCAGCTTGGGGGCTAACTATGGCTACACCTTC. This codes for CASSLGANYGYTF.

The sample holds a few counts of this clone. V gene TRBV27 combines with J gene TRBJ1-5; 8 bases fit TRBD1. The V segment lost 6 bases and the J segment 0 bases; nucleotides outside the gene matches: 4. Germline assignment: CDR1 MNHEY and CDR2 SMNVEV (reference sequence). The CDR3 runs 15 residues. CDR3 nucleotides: TGTGCCAGCAGCAGGACAGGGTTTAGCAATCAGCCCCAGCATTTT. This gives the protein CASSRTGFSNQPQHF.

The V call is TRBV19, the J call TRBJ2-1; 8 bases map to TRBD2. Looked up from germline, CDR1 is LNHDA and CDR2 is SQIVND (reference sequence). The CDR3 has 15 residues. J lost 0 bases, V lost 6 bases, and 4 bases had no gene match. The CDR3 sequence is CASRSGSYSYNEQFF. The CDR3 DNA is TGTGCCAGTAGGAGCGGGAGCTACTCCTACAATGAGCAGTTCTTC.

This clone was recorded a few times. The DNA of the CDR3 is TGTGCCAGCAGTCTCCTCGGGACAGGGCTTGGCTACACCTTC. Translated: CASSLLGTGLGYTF. The J gene is TRBJ1-2, the V gene TRBV27; 9 nucleotides agree with TRBD1. CDR3 length equals 14 residues. CDR1 is MNHEY and CDR2 is SMNVEV in the germline V gene (reference sequence). After removal of 5 bases from V and 7 bases from J, the junction contained 8 bases not matched to a gene.

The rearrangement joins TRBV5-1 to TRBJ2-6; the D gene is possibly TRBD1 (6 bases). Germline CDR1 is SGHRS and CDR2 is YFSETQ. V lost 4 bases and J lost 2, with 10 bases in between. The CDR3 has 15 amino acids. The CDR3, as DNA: TGCGCCAGCAGCACACAGGGTACTGGGGCCAACGTCCTGACTTTC. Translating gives CASSTQGTGANVLTF.

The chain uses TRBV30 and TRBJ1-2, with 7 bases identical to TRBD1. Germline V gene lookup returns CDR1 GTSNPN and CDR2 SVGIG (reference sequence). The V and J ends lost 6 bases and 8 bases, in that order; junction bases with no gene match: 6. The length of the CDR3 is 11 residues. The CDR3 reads CACLYRGGYTF. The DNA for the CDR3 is TGTGCCTGCCTATACAGGGGAGGCTACACCTTC.

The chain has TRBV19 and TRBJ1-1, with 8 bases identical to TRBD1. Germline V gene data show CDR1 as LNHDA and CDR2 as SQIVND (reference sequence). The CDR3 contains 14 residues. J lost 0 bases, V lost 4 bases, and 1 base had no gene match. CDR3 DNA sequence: TGTGCCAGTAGTAGACAGGGGATGAACACTGAAGCTTTCTTT. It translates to CASSRQGMNTEAFF.

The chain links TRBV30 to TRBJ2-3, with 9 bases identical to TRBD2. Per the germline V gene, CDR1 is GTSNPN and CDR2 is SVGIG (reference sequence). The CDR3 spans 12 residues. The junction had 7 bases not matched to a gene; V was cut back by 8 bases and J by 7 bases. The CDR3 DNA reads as TGTGCCCGCGAAGCGGGGGGAAATACGCAGTATTTT. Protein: CAREAGGNTQYF.

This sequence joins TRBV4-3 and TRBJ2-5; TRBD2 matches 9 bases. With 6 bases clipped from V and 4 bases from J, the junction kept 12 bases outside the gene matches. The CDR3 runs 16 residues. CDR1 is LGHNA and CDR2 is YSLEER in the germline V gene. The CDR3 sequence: CASSPRLAGVRETQYF. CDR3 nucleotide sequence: TGCGCCAGCAGTCCCAGATTAGCGGGGGTTAGAGAGACCCAGTACTTC.

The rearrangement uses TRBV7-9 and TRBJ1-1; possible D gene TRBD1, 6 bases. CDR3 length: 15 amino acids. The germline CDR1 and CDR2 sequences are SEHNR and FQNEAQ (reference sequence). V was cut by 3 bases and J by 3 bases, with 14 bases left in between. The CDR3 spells CASSFKQGGYTEAFF. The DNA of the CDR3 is TGTGCCAGCAGCTTCAAACAGGGAGGGTACACTGAAGCTTTCTTT.

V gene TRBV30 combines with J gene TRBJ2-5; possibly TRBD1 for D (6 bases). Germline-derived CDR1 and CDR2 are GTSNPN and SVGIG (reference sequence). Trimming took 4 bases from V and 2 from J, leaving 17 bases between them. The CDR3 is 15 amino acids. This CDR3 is CAWTPFPGQQETQYF. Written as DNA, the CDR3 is TGTGCCTGGACTCCCTTCCCGGGACAACAAGAGACCCAGTACTTC.

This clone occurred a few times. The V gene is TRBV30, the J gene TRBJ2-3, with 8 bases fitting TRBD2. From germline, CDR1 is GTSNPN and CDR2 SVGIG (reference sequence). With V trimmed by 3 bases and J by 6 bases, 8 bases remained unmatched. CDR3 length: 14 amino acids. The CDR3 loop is CAWRNHGLADTQYF. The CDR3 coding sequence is TGTGCCTGGAGGAACCATGGACTAGCCGATACGCAGTATTTT.

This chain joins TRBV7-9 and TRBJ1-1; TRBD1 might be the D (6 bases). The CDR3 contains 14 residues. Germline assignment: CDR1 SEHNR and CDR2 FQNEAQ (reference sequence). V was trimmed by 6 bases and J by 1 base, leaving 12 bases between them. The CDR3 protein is CASRQQGRNTEAFF. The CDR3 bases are TGTGCCAGCAGACAACAGGGACGGAACACTGAAGCTTTCTTT.

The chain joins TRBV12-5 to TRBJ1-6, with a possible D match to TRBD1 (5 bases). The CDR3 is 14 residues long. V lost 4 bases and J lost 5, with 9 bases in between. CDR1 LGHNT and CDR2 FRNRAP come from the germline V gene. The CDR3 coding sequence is TGTGCTAGTGGTTCGGGGGTTGATAATTCACCCCTCCACTTT. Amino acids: CASGSGVDNSPLHF. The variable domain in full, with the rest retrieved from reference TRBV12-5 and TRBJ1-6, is DARVTQTPRHKVTEMGQEVTMRCQPILGHNTVFWYRQTMMQGLELLAYFRNRAPLDDSGMPKDRFSAEMPDATLATLKIQPSEPRDSAVYFCASGSGVDNSPLHFGNGTRLTVT.

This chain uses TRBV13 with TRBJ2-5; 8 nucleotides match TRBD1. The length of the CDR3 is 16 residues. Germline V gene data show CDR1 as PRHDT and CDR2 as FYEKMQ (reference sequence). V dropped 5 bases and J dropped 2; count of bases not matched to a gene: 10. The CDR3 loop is CASSPSMDRDQETQYF. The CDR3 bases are TGTGCCAGCAGCCCCTCTATGGACAGGGATCAAGAGACCCAGTACTTC.

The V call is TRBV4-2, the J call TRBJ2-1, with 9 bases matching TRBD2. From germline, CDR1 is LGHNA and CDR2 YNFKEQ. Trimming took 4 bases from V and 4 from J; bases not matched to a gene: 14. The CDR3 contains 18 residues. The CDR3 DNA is TGTGCCAGCAGCCCATTACTAGCGGGCCCAAGGGGTTACAATGAGCAGTTCTTC. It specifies CASSPLLAGPRGYNEQFF.

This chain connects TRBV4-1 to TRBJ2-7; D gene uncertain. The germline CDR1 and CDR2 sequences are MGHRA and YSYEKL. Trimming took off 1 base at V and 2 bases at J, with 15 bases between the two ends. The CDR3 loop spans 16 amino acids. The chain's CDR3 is CASSQVPSVTAYEQYF. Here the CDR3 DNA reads TGCGCCAGCAGCCAAGTGCCGTCAGTCACTGCCTACGAGCAGTACTTC.